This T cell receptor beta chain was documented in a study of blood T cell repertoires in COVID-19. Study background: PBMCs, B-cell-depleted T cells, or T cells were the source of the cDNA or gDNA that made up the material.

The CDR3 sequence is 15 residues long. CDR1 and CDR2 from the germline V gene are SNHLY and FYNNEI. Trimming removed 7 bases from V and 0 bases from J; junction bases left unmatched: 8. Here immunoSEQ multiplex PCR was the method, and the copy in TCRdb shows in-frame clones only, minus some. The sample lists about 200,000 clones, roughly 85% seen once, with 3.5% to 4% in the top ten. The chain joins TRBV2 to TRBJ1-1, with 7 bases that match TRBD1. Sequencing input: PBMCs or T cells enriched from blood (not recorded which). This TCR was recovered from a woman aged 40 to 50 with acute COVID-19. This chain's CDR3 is CASTARDSMNTEAFF. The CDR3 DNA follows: TGTGCCAGCACCGCTAGGGACAGCATGAACACTGAAGCTTTCTTT.